Below, 10 T cell receptor beta chains from the same sample are listed, as sequenced in a study of technical replicates of blood from a few donors. Sequencing was performed with immunoSEQ multiplex PCR; in TCRdb, only in-frame clones are kept and a portion is missing. The table shows 65,000 to 90,000 clones, with roughly nine tenths occurring only once. The sample consisted of T cells isolated from PBMCs. Every receptor here comes from a human donor in good health.

The rearrangement joins TRBV7-2 to TRBJ2-5; possible D gene TRBD2, 6 bases. The ends were cut back, 1 base at V and 6 bases at J, with 21 bases in the middle. The CDR3 is 17 amino acids. Germline CDR1 and CDR2: SGHTA and FQGNSA. The CDR3, as DNA: TGTGCCAGCAGCTTAGAGGGACTTAACCTCTTGGGGAAGACCCAGTACTTC. It specifies CASSLEGLNLLGKTQYF. The full variable domain, in which reference TRBV7-2 and TRBJ2-5 provide the parts outside the CDR3, is GAGVSQSPSNKVTEKGKDVELRCDPISGHTALYWYRQSLGQGLEFLIYFQGNSAPDKSGLPSDRFSAERTGGSVSTLTIQRTQQEDSAVYLCASSLEGLNLLGKTQYFGPGTRLLVL.

The rearrangement uses TRBV11-2 and TRBJ2-2; D remains unclear. V was clipped by 3 bases and J by 7 bases, with 15 bases between them. Germline V gene data show CDR1 as SGHAT and CDR2 as FQNNGV. The CDR3 runs to 15 residues. The CDR3 sequence: CASSFLLFQHGELFF. CDR3 nucleotides: TGTGCCAGCAGCTTCTTGTTATTTCAACACGGGGAGCTGTTTTTT.

The rearrangement uses TRBV11-3 and TRBJ2-2; 7 bases align to TRBD1. Germline V CDR1 and CDR2: SGHNT, YENEEA. CDR3 size: 15 residues. V shed 5 bases and J 3 bases; nucleotides not matched to a gene: 6. The CDR3 bases are TGTGCCAGCAGCCGAGGGGGCGTATACACCGGGGAGCTGTTTTTT. It yields the protein CASSRGGVYTGELFF.

The CDR3 sequence is CASAVGEGAYEQYF. Here the CDR3 DNA reads TGTGCCAGTGCAGTTGGTGAGGGGGCCTACGAGCAGTACTTC. This chain uses TRBV19 with TRBJ2-7, with D perhaps matching TRBD1 (6 bases). The germline gives CDR1 LNHDA, CDR2 SQIVND (reference sequence). The CDR3 totals 14 residues. The V and J ends lost 8 bases and 2 bases respectively, with 16 bases between them.

The chain carries TRBV12-5 and TRBJ2-5, with TRBD2 matching over 12 bases. CDR1 is LGHNT, CDR2 FRNRAP, per germline. The CDR3 sequence is 17 residues long. J was trimmed by 2 bases and V by 2 bases; bases with no gene match: 6. The chain's CDR3 is CASGLTTLAGGQETQYF. The CDR3 DNA is TGTGCTAGTGGTTTGACCACCCTAGCGGGGGGGCAAGAGACCCAGTACTTC.

The rearrangement joins TRBV6-1 to TRBJ2-7, with D possibly being TRBD1 (5 bases). V was cut by 2 bases and J by 3 bases, with 11 bases left in between. Germline V gene data show CDR1 as MNHNS and CDR2 as SASEGT. This CDR3 is built from 14 residues. Here the CDR3 reads CASSETPGYYEQYF. Here the CDR3 DNA reads TGTGCCAGCAGTGAAACCCCAGGGTACTACGAGCAGTACTTC.

The chain joins TRBV11-3 to TRBJ1-1; 10 nucleotides line up with TRBD1. Per the germline V gene, CDR1 is SGHNT and CDR2 is YENEEA. CDR3 length equals 15 residues. V gave up 5 bases and J gave up 3 bases; unmatched junction bases: 6. In DNA, the CDR3 is TGTGCCAGCAGCCCCCGACAGGGGGCCGACACTGAAGCTTTCTTT. This sequence encodes CASSPRQGADTEAFF. The entire variable domain, with the rest obtained from reference TRBV11-3 and TRBJ1-1, is as follows: EAGVVQSPRYKIIEKKQPVAFWCNPISGHNTLYWYLQNLGQGPELLIRYENEEAVDDSQLPKDRFSAERLKGVDSTLKIQPAELGDSAVYLCASSPRQGADTEAFFGQGTRLTVV.

This clone was seen a handful of times. V gene TRBV28 combines with J gene TRBJ1-5; the D is unclear. The CDR3 runs to 11 residues. Germline CDR1 reads MDHEN; CDR2 reads SYDVKM. V was pared by 3 bases and J by 10 bases, with 7 bases between. The CDR3 sequence: CASSFAEPQHF. The CDR3 DNA follows: TGTGCCAGCAGTTTTGCAGAACCCCAGCATTTT.

V gene TRBV2 combines with J gene TRBJ1-5; D is undetermined. V was trimmed by 7 bases and J by 0 bases, leaving 7 bases between them. Germline assignment: CDR1 SNHLY and CDR2 FYNNEI. The CDR3 totals 13 residues. This CDR3 is CASKRDSNQPQHF. CDR3 nucleotide sequence: TGTGCCAGCAAACGGGATAGCAATCAGCCCCAGCATTTT.

The rearrangement uses TRBV5-1 and TRBJ1-3; tentative D call: TRBD1 (6 bases). The CDR3 has 17 amino acids. V lost 1 base and J 0 bases, leaving 14 bases between the germline ends. Germline V gene sequence: CDR1 SGHRS, CDR2 YFSETQ. Here the CDR3 reads CASSLPSLGGSGNTIYF. The CDR3, as DNA: TGCGCCAGCAGCTTGCCCAGTTTAGGGGGCTCTGGAAACACCATATATTTT.